These 32 T cell receptor beta chains were sequenced from one sample in a study of T cell responses to AZD1222 COVID-19 vaccine (dated by TCRdb to the early 2020s). Taken with the paper, the label for time point translates to: baseline before first vaccination. Per the publication, the treatment or condition label means: meningococcal conjugate vaccine given as trial control. Receptor libraries were prepared by the immunoSEQ multiplex PCR assay. The clones in this table, taken by TCRdb from immuneACCESS, are in-frame only. Not every clone is retained; where verified, under half of the shortfall comes from an unresolved V gene, and the cause of the rest is unknown. A total of about 70,000 clones appear in this sample, 88% of them only once. About 5% of the sample comes from the top ten. This specimen was peripheral blood, taken on day 0 of MenACWY control vaccination. These TCRs come from an adult in good health.

V usage is TRBV16 and J usage is TRBJ1-6; 9 bases are shared with TRBD1. The CDR3 totals 15 residues. In germline, CDR1 is KGHSY, CDR2 FQNENV. The V gene end was trimmed by 4 bases and the J gene end by 7 bases; junction bases not matched to a gene: 5. Written as DNA, the CDR3 is TGTGCCAGCAGCCGGTCGACAGGGGGGAATTCACCCCTCCACTTT. Its protein product is CASSRSTGGNSPLHF.

The V gene is TRBV24-1, the J gene TRBJ2-1, with 8 bases lining up with TRBD2. With V trimmed by 3 bases and J by 6 bases, 9 bases remained unmatched. The CDR3 runs 16 residues. Germline-derived CDR1 and CDR2 are KGHDR and SFDVKD. The CDR3 bases are TGTGCCACCAGTGATCTACTCGGGGGGGCCCTCAATGAGCAGTTCTTC. As protein: CATSDLLGGALNEQFF.

This clone was found a few times. The chain combines TRBV6-2 or TRBV6-3 with TRBJ2-3, with a possible D match to TRBD2 (6 bases). V shed 3 bases and J shed 0 bases, with 19 bases lying between them. Germline V gene lookup returns CDR1 MNHEY and CDR2 SVGEGT. The length of the CDR3 is 18 residues. The CDR3 sequence: CASSYSRVGGESTDTQYF. The CDR3 DNA is TGTGCCAGCAGTTATAGTCGAGTGGGCGGGGAGAGCACAGATACGCAGTATTTT.

The rearrangement links TRBV18 to TRBJ2-7; D remains unclear. Per the germline V gene, CDR1 is KGHSH and CDR2 is LQKENI. The V gene lost 2 bases and the J gene lost 3 bases, with 8 bases spanning the gap. The length of the CDR3 is 13 residues. CDR3 in DNA: TGTGCCAGCTCACCAGGCCAGGACTACGAGCAGTACTTC. Translation gives CASSPGQDYEQYF.

The CDR3 coding sequence is TGTGCCTGGAGTAAAGGCACTCGTCTCTATGGCTACACCTTC. Its translation: CAWSKGTRLYGYTF. The V gene is TRBV30, the J gene TRBJ1-2; D not certain. The CDR3 has 14 residues. The germline V gene encodes CDR1 GTSNPN and CDR2 SVGIG (reference sequence). Deletions cut 2 bases from V and 4 bases from J, with 14 bases between.

The genes are TRBV27 and TRBJ1-2; D is unresolved. V lost 3 bases and J 0 bases, leaving 5 bases between the germline ends. This CDR3 comprises 13 residues. Germline V gene lookup returns CDR1 MNHEY and CDR2 SMNVEV (reference sequence). CDR3 sequence: CASSFASNYGYTF. In nucleotides, the CDR3 is TGTGCCAGCAGTTTTGCTTCTAACTATGGCTACACCTTC.

The chain recombines TRBV3-1 (or the pseudogene TRBV3-2) with TRBJ1-2; a possible D gene is TRBD1 (5 bases). V gave up 4 bases and J gave up 2 bases, with 17 bases separating them. The CDR3 runs to 16 residues. CDR1 is LGHDT, CDR2 YNNKEL, per germline (reference sequence). This chain's CDR3 is CASSRTSGRLNYGYTF. The CDR3 coding sequence is TGTGCCAGCAGCCGGACCTCGGGACGGTTAAACTATGGCTACACCTTC.

This rearrangement joins TRBV24-1 to TRBJ2-3; TRBD2 agrees at 9 bases. This CDR3 is built from 15 residues. Germline values: CDR1 KGHDR, CDR2 SFDVKD. Unmatched junction bases numbered 4, after V lost 3 bases and J lost 4 bases. The CDR3, as DNA: TGTGCCACCAGTGATGCGCGGGGGGGCGCAGATACGCAGTATTTT. It is translated as CATSDARGGADTQYF.

The V and J genes are TRBV5-1 and TRBJ2-5; the D is unclear. V was cut by 4 bases and J by 0 bases, with 7 bases left in between. This CDR3 comprises 13 residues. Germline values: CDR1 SGHRS, CDR2 YFSETQ. CDR3 sequence (DNA): TGCGCCAGCAGCATAGGGTACCAAGAGACCCAGTACTTC. It is translated as CASSIGYQETQYF.

This clone was observed a few times. This chain uses TRBV7-2 with TRBJ2-7, with a weak D call TRBD1 (6 bases). The V end lost 1 base, the J end lost 4 bases, and 8 bases lay between the germline ends. The CDR3 length is 13 residues. The germline V gene has CDR1 SGHTA and CDR2 FQGNSA. The CDR3 reads CASSLGDIYEQYF. The CDR3 region has the DNA TGTGCCAGCAGCTTAGGGGACATATACGAGCAGTACTTC.

V is TRBV15 and J is TRBJ2-5; TRBD1 matches at 10 bases. The CDR3 is made up of 15 amino acids. Germline V gene data show CDR1 as LNHNV and CDR2 as YYDKDF (reference sequence). The junction had 5 bases not matched to a gene; V was cut back by 0 bases and J by 7 bases. CDR3 nucleotides: TGTGCCACCAGCAGAGATGACAGGGGGCCGGGGACCCAGTACTTC. Protein sequence: CATSRDDRGPGTQYF.

The chain combines TRBV7-8 with TRBJ2-7, with 12 bases fitting TRBD1. V lost 5 bases to trimming and J lost 7 bases; unmatched junction nucleotides: 6. CDR3 length equals 14 residues. The V gene's germline CDR1 is SGHVS and CDR2 FQNEAQ. The CDR3 here is CASSPGQGAREQYF. The CDR3 DNA follows: TGTGCCAGCAGCCCGGGACAGGGGGCGAGAGAGCAGTACTTC.

The chain links TRBV4-3 to TRBJ1-4, with D perhaps matching TRBD1 (5 bases). The CDR3 has 14 residues. V was clipped by 1 base and J by 8 bases, with 11 bases between them. Germline V gene data show CDR1 as LGHNA and CDR2 as YSLEER. The CDR3 reads CASSQVFREEKLFF. The CDR3 DNA is TGCGCCAGCAGCCAAGTTTTCAGGGAGGAAAAACTGTTTTTT.

The CDR3 coding sequence is TGTGCCAGCAGCCCCCGGACAGGGCCCGACACCGGGGAGCTGTTTTTT. Translation gives CASSPRTGPDTGELFF. The chain combines TRBV3-1 (or the pseudogene TRBV3-2) with TRBJ2-2, with TRBD1 identical over 8 bases. Germline assignment: CDR1 LGHDT and CDR2 YNNKEL (reference sequence). The CDR3 spans 16 residues. Unmatched junction bases numbered 7, after V lost 4 bases and J lost 3 bases.

The J gene is TRBJ1-1, the V gene TRBV12-3 or TRBV12-4; tentatively, D is TRBD1 (6 bases). V lost 6 bases, J lost 5 bases, and 13 bases lay in between. The CDR3 is 13 amino acids. CDR3 DNA: TGTGCCAGCAGCATGGACAGTATGACTGAAGCTTTCTTT. Its protein is CASSMDSMTEAFF.

In DNA, the CDR3 is TGTGCCAGCTTCACCGGACAGGGGGGGTACACTGAAGCTTTCTTT. It yields the protein CASFTGQGGYTEAFF. V is TRBV7-2 and J is TRBJ1-1, with 10 bases aligning to TRBD1. Germline CDR1 and CDR2: SGHTA and FQGNSA. The CDR3 is 15 amino acids. Trimming took 8 bases from V and 3 from J; bases not matched to a gene: 9.

The gene calls are TRBV11-2 and TRBJ1-2; TRBD1 is a possible D gene (5 bases). This CDR3 has 14 amino acids. In germline, CDR1 is SGHAT, CDR2 FQNNGV. The V and J ends lost 3 bases and 4 bases respectively, with 12 bases between them. Here the CDR3 DNA reads TGTGCCAGCAGCTTGGGCAGGGCTCCCTATGGCTACACCTTC. It codes for CASSLGRAPYGYTF. Full variable domain (outside the CDR3, taken from reference TRBV11-2 and TRBJ1-2): EAGVAQSPRYKIIEKRQSVAFWCNPISGHATLYWYQQILGQGPKLLIQFQNNGVVDDSQLPKDRFSAERLKGVDSTLKIQPAKLEDSAVYLCASSLGRAPYGYTFGSGTRLTVV.

The rearrangement uses TRBV5-1 and TRBJ2-7, with D perhaps TRBD2 (5 bases). The CDR3 totals 14 residues. V lost 0 bases and J lost 3, with 10 bases in between. Germline CDR1 reads SGHRS; CDR2 reads YFSETQ. The CDR3 reads CASSLDPRDYEQYF. The CDR3 DNA sequence: TGCGCCAGCAGCTTGGACCCTCGGGACTACGAGCAGTACTTC.

The rearrangement joins TRBV28 to TRBJ2-7; tentative D call: TRBD1 (6 bases). CDR3 length: 16 residues. Germline V CDR1 and CDR2: MDHEN, SYDVKM. V lost 6 bases to trimming and J lost 0 bases, with 18 bases between them. CDR3 bases: TGTGCCAGCAGACGTCGGACAGAAACTTACTCCTACGAGCAGTACTTC. It encodes CASRRRTETYSYEQYF.

In this sample, this clone turned up once. The chain employs TRBV19 and TRBJ1-1; TRBD1 is a possible D gene (5 bases). In germline, CDR1 is LNHDA, CDR2 SQIVND (reference sequence). With 4 bases removed from V and 1 base from J, the gap between germline ends came to 10 bases. The CDR3 loop spans 14 amino acids. CDR3 sequence: CASSNWGPNTEAFF. CDR3 DNA: TGTGCCAGTAGTAATTGGGGCCCGAACACTGAAGCTTTCTTT.

This clone was seen more than once but under ten times. The chain combines TRBV18 with TRBJ2-2; TRBD1 aligns across 7 bases. Trimming at V came to 7 bases and at J to 0 bases, leaving 5 bases not matched to a gene. The CDR3 totals 15 residues. The germline V gene encodes CDR1 KGHSH and CDR2 LQKENI. CDR3 loop: CASLRTGSNTGELFF. CDR3 coding DNA: TGTGCCAGCTTAAGGACAGGCTCGAACACCGGGGAGCTGTTTTTT.

The chain has TRBV11-2 and TRBJ2-3, with TRBD2 matching 15 bases. CDR3 length equals 19 residues. Trimming at V came to 5 bases and at J to 1 base, leaving 10 bases not matched to a gene. Germline CDR1 SGHAT, CDR2 FQNNGV. The CDR3, as DNA: TGTGCCAGCAGCCGATGGACTAGCGGGGGGGCCGAGGGCACAGATACGCAGTATTTT. Translating it yields CASSRWTSGGAEGTDTQYF. The variable domain in full, completed from reference TRBV11-2 and TRBJ2-3, reads EAGVAQSPRYKIIEKRQSVAFWCNPISGHATLYWYQQILGQGPKLLIQFQNNGVVDDSQLPKDRFSAERLKGVDSTLKIQPAKLEDSAVYLCASSRWTSGGAEGTDTQYFGPGTRLTVL.

The genes are TRBV30 and TRBJ2-3; TRBD1 is a possible D gene (5 bases). CDR3 length: 14 residues. The germline gives CDR1 GTSNPN, CDR2 SVGIG (reference sequence). V lost 0 bases and J 0 bases, leaving 7 bases between the germline ends. The CDR3 nucleotides read TGTGCCTGGAGTGTAAAGGGGAGCACAGATACGCAGTATTTT. It translates to CAWSVKGSTDTQYF.

V is TRBV6-2 or TRBV6-3 and J is TRBJ2-7, with D possibly matching TRBD1 (5 bases). The V gene lost 6 bases and the J gene lost 5 bases, with 8 bases spanning the gap. The CDR3 sequence is 11 residues long. Germline V gene data show CDR1 as MNHEY and CDR2 as SVGEGT. CDR3 loop: CASSADNEQYF. CDR3 DNA: TGTGCCAGCAGCGCGGACAACGAGCAGTACTTC.

The V gene is TRBV28, the J gene TRBJ1-1; D is undetermined. V dropped 2 bases and J dropped 6 bases, with 13 bases sitting between them. Germline V gene sequence: CDR1 MDHEN, CDR2 SYDVKM. The CDR3 is made up of 14 amino acids. CDR3 nucleotides: TGTGCCAGCAGTTTAGTCTTGAGGACTTCTGAAGCTTTCTTT. It translates to CASSLVLRTSEAFF.

This chain joins TRBV19 and TRBJ2-2; D may correspond to TRBD1 or TRBD2 (5 bases each). The V and J ends lost 8 bases and 1 base respectively, with 11 bases between them. Germline CDR1 reads LNHDA; CDR2 reads SQIVND (reference sequence). The CDR3 spans 14 residues. As DNA, the CDR3 is TGTGCCAGTTCTCCGGGGCAGAACACCGGGGAGCTGTTTTTT. Its translation: CASSPGQNTGELFF.

CDR3 in DNA: TGTGCCAGCAGCTTCGGGACTAGCGTAGGAAAAGAGACCCAGTACTTC. Encoded protein: CASSFGTSVGKETQYF. The chain has TRBV5-4 and TRBJ2-5; 10 bases are a match to TRBD2. This CDR3 is built from 16 residues. Germline CDR1 and CDR2: SGHNT and YYREEE (reference sequence). Unmatched junction bases numbered 7, after V lost 2 bases and J lost 3 bases.

This clone was seen a single time. V gene TRBV27 combines with J gene TRBJ2-1; D remains unclear. CDR1 MNHEY and CDR2 SMNVEV come from the germline V gene (reference sequence). Trimming took off 8 bases at V and 9 bases at J, with 11 bases between the two ends. This CDR3 has 11 amino acids. CDR3 sequence reads: CASSTGGEQFF. The CDR3 coding sequence is TGTGCCAGCTCCACGGGTGGTGAGCAGTTCTTC.

This chain links TRBV7-2 with TRBJ2-2, with unresolved D. Trimming left V 2 bases short and J 1 base short, with 8 bases between. The CDR3 consists of 15 residues. Germline lookup yields CDR1 SGHTA and CDR2 FQGNSA. CDR3 DNA sequence: TGTGCCAGCAGCTTACAAGGCGGGAACACCGGGGAGCTGTTTTTT. Translated, it gives CASSLQGGNTGELFF.

The chain links TRBV6-5 to TRBJ1-2, with D unresolved. Per the germline V gene, CDR1 is MNHEY and CDR2 is SVGAGI. This CDR3 comprises 13 residues. Trimming removed 1 base at V and 8 bases at J, with 11 bases between. The CDR3 DNA follows: TGTGCCAGCAGTTACTTTCAGGAGAACGGCTACACCTTC. Translation: CASSYFQENGYTF.

V usage is TRBV29-1 and J usage is TRBJ2-7; D is possibly TRBD1 or TRBD2 (6 bases each). The CDR3 has 16 amino acids. Germline V gene lookup returns CDR1 SQVTM and CDR2 ANQGSEA. V dropped 1 base and J dropped 6 bases, with 22 bases sitting between them. The CDR3 here is CSVEVGAGTHDGEQYF. As DNA, the CDR3 is TGCAGCGTTGAAGTGGGGGCAGGGACTCATGACGGCGAGCAGTACTTC.

The V and J genes are TRBV29-1 and TRBJ1-6; no clear D. CDR3 length: 13 residues. V was trimmed by 5 bases and J by 7 bases, leaving 12 bases between them. Germline assignment: CDR1 SQVTM and CDR2 ANQGSEA. This chain's CDR3 is CSVSVGGNSPLHF. Written as DNA, the CDR3 is TGCAGCGTTTCCGTGGGAGGAAATTCACCCCTCCACTTT.